These 30 T cell receptor beta chains were all obtained from the same sample, sequenced in a study of cytomegalovirus exposure and HLA in healthy donors. Only in-frame clones appear in the TCRdb table, and some are missing; sequencing was by immunoSEQ multiplex PCR. The data contain 140,000 to 150,000 clones, about 94% of them singletons. Source material: PBMCs. These receptors came from a man aged 18-30 years in good health and CMV-seropositive.

The chain joins TRBV28 to TRBJ2-5, with a possible D match to TRBD2 (6 bases). Germline V gene lookup returns CDR1 MDHEN and CDR2 SYDVKM. Trimming took 5 bases from V and 1 from J, leaving 20 bases between them. This CDR3 is built from 17 residues. The CDR3 nucleotides read TGTGCCAGCAGTCCTTCCCGCGGGACGGTTTTCCAAGAGACCCAGTACTTC. The encoded protein is CASSPSRGTVFQETQYF.

This chain uses TRBV2 with TRBJ2-1; TRBD2 agrees at 13 bases. The CDR3 length is 14 residues. Trimming at V came to 2 bases and at J to 13 bases, leaving 5 bases not matched to a gene. CDR1 SNHLY and CDR2 FYNNEI come from the germline V gene. The CDR3 DNA is TGTGCCAGCAGTGAATTGGGGACTAGCGGGATCCAGTTCTTC. Translation gives CASSELGTSGIQFF.

This clone occurred once. The chain has TRBV29-1 and TRBJ2-3, with D uncertain. CDR3 size: 13 residues. Trimming pared 1 base from V and 0 bases from J, leaving 5 bases between. The germline V gene encodes CDR1 SQVTM and CDR2 ANQGSEA. The CDR3 DNA reads as TGCAGCGTTGAAGGGCGGAGCACAGATACGCAGTATTTT. It codes for CSVEGRSTDTQYF.

This chain links TRBV28 with TRBJ2-7, with D maybe TRBD2 (5 bases). The CDR3 has 13 amino acids. Trimming took off 6 bases at V and 0 bases at J, with 9 bases between the two ends. Germline-derived CDR1 and CDR2 are MDHEN and SYDVKM. In DNA form, the CDR3 reads TGTGCCAGCAGGGTAGAGGGCTCCTACGAGCAGTACTTC. This codes for CASRVEGSYEQYF.

The chain is built from TRBV15 and TRBJ2-7; TRBD2 is a possible D gene (5 bases). This CDR3 has 13 residues. From germline, CDR1 is LNHNV and CDR2 YYDKDF (reference sequence). V was pared by 3 bases and J by 3 bases, with 9 bases between. For the CDR3, the DNA is TGTGCCACCAGCAGGACGGGATTCTACGAGCAGTACTTC. Translated: CATSRTGFYEQYF. The full variable domain, its missing parts supplied by reference TRBV15 and TRBJ2-7, is DAMVIQNPRYQVTQFGKPVTLSCSQTLNHNVMYWYQQKSSQAPKLLFHYYDKDFNNEADTPDNFQSRRPNTSFCFLDIRSPGLGDTAMYLCATSRTGFYEQYFGPGTRLTVT.

The chain joins TRBV9 to TRBJ2-7; D might be TRBD1 (5 bases). The V and J ends lost 0 bases and 3 bases respectively, with 13 bases between them. This CDR3 is built from 15 residues. CDR1 and CDR2 (germline): SGDLS, YYNGEE. The CDR3 DNA sequence: TGTGCCAGCAGCGTAGGTCCCCAGGGTGACTACGAGCAGTACTTC. This encodes CASSVGPQGDYEQYF.

The rearrangement links TRBV19 to TRBJ2-7, with 10 bases aligning to TRBD2. This CDR3 is built from 15 residues. V was clipped by 3 bases and J by 4 bases; unmatched bases: 6. Germline CDR1 is LNHDA and CDR2 is SQIVND (reference sequence). The CDR3 sequence is CASSIGAGGPYEQYF. The CDR3 DNA follows: TGTGCCAGTAGTATCGGAGCGGGAGGGCCGTACGAGCAGTACTTC. The full variable domain, with the rest looked up from reference TRBV19 and TRBJ2-7, is DGGITQSPKYLFRKEGQNVTLSCEQNLNHDAMYWYRQDPGQGLRLIYYSQIVNDFQKGDIAEGYSVSREKKESFPLTVTSAQKNPTAFYLCASSIGAGGPYEQYFGPGTRLTVT.

The J gene is TRBJ1-2, the V gene TRBV9; 10 nucleotides align to TRBD1. This CDR3 spans 15 amino acids. Germline CDR1 reads SGDLS; CDR2 reads YYNGEE. V trimming: 3 bases; J trimming: 4 bases; junction bases outside the gene matches: 6. The CDR3 region has the DNA TGTGCCAGCAGCGCGGGACAGGGGACTCCCTATGGCTACACCTTC. Translating gives CASSAGQGTPYGYTF.

The chain has TRBV27 and TRBJ2-5; no reliable D call. Germline CDR1 and CDR2: MNHEY and SMNVEV (reference sequence). The CDR3 extends over 11 amino acids. Trimming shortened V by 8 bases and J by 5 bases, and 9 bases separated the two germline ends. CDR3: CASALGETQYF. The CDR3 DNA reads as TGTGCCAGCGCCCTGGGCGAGACCCAGTACTTC.

The V gene is TRBV9, the J gene TRBJ2-1; D not certain. The CDR3 is 14 residues long. Trimming cost V 3 bases and J 4 bases, with 11 bases left between them. In germline, CDR1 is SGDLS, CDR2 YYNGEE. This CDR3 is CASSAASYYNEQFF. CDR3 coding DNA: TGTGCCAGCAGCGCCGCGAGCTATTACAATGAGCAGTTCTTC.

V usage is TRBV4-1 and J usage is TRBJ2-7; maybe TRBD1 (6 bases). V lost 0 bases and J lost 2, with 8 bases in between. This CDR3 has 14 amino acids. CDR1 is MGHRA, CDR2 YSYEKL, per germline. The CDR3 nucleotides read TGCGCCAGCAGCCAAGAAGGACAGACCTACGAGCAGTACTTC. This sequence encodes CASSQEGQTYEQYF.

The chain recombines TRBV5-4 with TRBJ2-7; TRBD1 aligns across 10 bases. The length of the CDR3 is 16 residues. The germline V gene encodes CDR1 SGHNT and CDR2 YYREEE (reference sequence). J gave up 0 bases and V 4 bases, and 7 bases lay outside the gene matches. The CDR3 is CASSPGTGAGSYEQYF. The DNA of the CDR3 is TGTGCCAGCAGCCCGGGGACAGGGGCCGGCTCCTACGAGCAGTACTTC.

V and J are TRBV28 and TRBJ1-5; a weak D match, TRBD1 (6 bases). V dropped 6 bases and J dropped 3 bases, with 12 bases sitting between them. The germline V gene encodes CDR1 MDHEN and CDR2 SYDVKM. The CDR3 contains 14 residues. CDR3 DNA: TGTGCCAGCAGATATGGACAGATCAATCAGCCCCAGCATTTT. It specifies CASRYGQINQPQHF.

This clone was observed at least ten times. This sequence joins TRBV30 and TRBJ2-7; 7 bases map to TRBD1. V shed 3 bases, J shed 0 bases, and the junction held 2 bases outside the gene matches. The CDR3 has 13 residues. Germline V gene sequence: CDR1 GTSNPN, CDR2 SVGIG (reference sequence). The CDR3 protein is CAWRDRDSYEQYF. In DNA, the CDR3 is TGTGCCTGGAGAGACAGGGACTCCTACGAGCAGTACTTC.

The rearrangement links TRBV28 to TRBJ1-2, with TRBD1 matching over 8 bases. J was trimmed by 4 bases and V by 4 bases; bases with no gene match: 5. This CDR3 spans 14 amino acids. CDR1 is MDHEN and CDR2 is SYDVKM in the germline V gene. CDR3: CASSWTGQSYGYTF. The DNA for the CDR3 is TGTGCCAGCAGTTGGACAGGGCAGTCCTATGGCTACACCTTC.

The chain recombines TRBV7-9 with TRBJ1-4, with 11 bases identical to TRBD1. V shed 5 bases and J 5 bases; nucleotides not matched to a gene: 4. This CDR3 spans 15 amino acids. CDR1 is SEHNR and CDR2 is FQNEAQ in the germline V gene (reference sequence). CDR3 protein: CASSRRDRGNEKLFF. The CDR3 DNA follows: TGTGCCAGCAGCCGGCGGGACAGGGGGAATGAAAAACTGTTTTTT.

The chain is built from TRBV5-6 and TRBJ2-5; TRBD1 agrees at 9 bases. Losses at the gene ends were 0 bases for V and 7 bases for J; bases not matched to a gene: 7. Per the germline V gene, CDR1 is SGHDT and CDR2 is YYEEEE. The CDR3 consists of 15 residues. CDR3 DNA sequence: TGTGCCAGCAGCTTGGATTCTACAGGGGGCTGGACCCAGTACTTC. It is translated as CASSLDSTGGWTQYF. Filled out from reference TRBV5-6 and TRBJ2-5, the complete variable domain reads DAGVTQSPTHLIKTRGQQVTLRCSPKSGHDTVSWYQQALGQGPQFIFQYYEEEERQRGNFPDRFSGHQFPNYSSELNVNALLLGDSALYLCASSLDSTGGWTQYFGPGTRLLVL.

This chain connects TRBV27 to TRBJ2-3; 10 bases match TRBD2. V was pared by 6 bases and J by 7 bases, with 13 bases of the junction left unmatched. This CDR3 has 16 residues. The germline gives CDR1 MNHEY, CDR2 SMNVEV (reference sequence). The CDR3 DNA is TGTGCCAGCAGCCCTGGAGGGGGACTAGCGTCATATACGCAGTATTTT. Amino acids: CASSPGGGLASYTQYF.

The rearrangement joins TRBV10-3 to TRBJ2-2; D is possibly TRBD2 (5 bases). This CDR3 comprises 15 residues. Germline CDR1 ENHRY, CDR2 SYGVKD. V was trimmed by 3 bases and J by 0 bases, leaving 8 bases between them. The CDR3: CAISERGSNTGELFF. CDR3 in DNA: TGTGCCATCAGTGAAAGAGGGTCGAACACCGGGGAGCTGTTTTTT.

J is TRBJ2-1 and V is TRBV27, with 13 bases aligning to TRBD2. With 2 bases clipped from V and 4 bases from J, the junction kept 5 bases outside the gene matches. Germline V CDR1 and CDR2: MNHEY, SMNVEV (reference sequence). The CDR3 length is 17 residues. In nucleotides, the CDR3 is TGTGCCAGCAGTTTAATAGGACTAGCGGGAGTTTACAATGAGCAGTTCTTC. It is translated as CASSLIGLAGVYNEQFF.

This chain links TRBV27 with TRBJ2-7, with 8 bases that match TRBD1. The V gene end was trimmed by 5 bases and the J gene end by 2 bases; junction bases not matched to a gene: 8. The CDR3 covers 15 residues. Germline CDR1 reads MNHEY; CDR2 reads SMNVEV (reference sequence). CDR3 bases: TGTGCCAGCAGTGTATTTCAGGGGGCCGCCTACGAGCAGTACTTC. This encodes CASSVFQGAAYEQYF.

DNA for the CDR3: TGTGCCAGCAGTGAAATGGCTAGCGGAACCTACGAGCAGTACTTC. This encodes CASSEMASGTYEQYF. This chain connects TRBV2 to TRBJ2-7; 7 bases are a match to TRBD2. The V and J ends lost 2 bases and 2 bases, in that order; junction bases with no gene match: 6. The germline CDR1 and CDR2 sequences are SNHLY and FYNNEI. The length of the CDR3 is 15 residues.

V is TRBV6-1 and J is TRBJ2-2; TRBD2 matches 8 bases. The J segment lost 5 bases and the V segment lost 4 bases, leaving 12 bases of the junction unmatched. CDR1 MNHNS and CDR2 SASEGT come from the germline V gene. This CDR3 has 17 amino acids. CDR3 protein: CASSVGWGTRETGELFF. Here the CDR3 DNA reads TGTGCCAGCAGTGTAGGCTGGGGGACTAGGGAAACCGGGGAGCTGTTTTTT.

The rearrangement joins TRBV4-1 to TRBJ2-5; D ambiguous. This CDR3 is built from 12 residues. V lost 1 base, J lost 5 bases, and 5 bases lay in between. Germline values: CDR1 MGHRA, CDR2 YSYEKL. The CDR3 DNA reads TGCGCCAGCAGCCAAGCCCGGGAGACCCAGTACTTC. It encodes CASSQARETQYF.

The chain combines TRBV6-5 with TRBJ2-7; TRBD2 aligns across 8 bases. The CDR3 sequence is 14 residues long. With V trimmed by 6 bases and J by 5 bases, 9 bases remained unmatched. Germline V gives CDR1 MNHEY, CDR2 SVGAGI. The CDR3 bases are TGTGCCAGCAGCCGGGGACTAGTAATGCACGAGCAGTACTTC. This translates into CASSRGLVMHEQYF.

The genes are TRBV6-1 and TRBJ2-1, with 11 bases lining up with TRBD2. This CDR3 has 13 amino acids. V was pared by 6 bases and J by 7 bases, with 2 bases of the junction left unmatched. Germline V gene data show CDR1 as MNHNS and CDR2 as SASEGT. CDR3 in DNA: TGTGCCAGCAGACTAGCGGGAGCTAATGAGCAGTTCTTC. Residues: CASRLAGANEQFF.

The chain uses TRBV4-1 and TRBJ2-5; TRBD1 agrees at 8 bases. Germline V CDR1 and CDR2: MGHRA, YSYEKL. The CDR3 contains 16 residues. J was trimmed by 2 bases and V by 2 bases; bases with no gene match: 7. CDR3 protein: CASSQKGTGPQETQYF. CDR3 DNA sequence: TGCGCCAGCAGCCAAAAGGGGACAGGACCTCAAGAGACCCAGTACTTC.

This chain uses TRBV4-1 with TRBJ2-2; D perhaps matches TRBD1 (5 bases). V was cut by 0 bases and J by 1 base, with 15 bases left in between. The CDR3 has 18 residues. The germline gives CDR1 MGHRA, CDR2 YSYEKL. The CDR3 DNA follows: TGCGCCAGCAGCCAAGATGATGGGGCAGGAGTGAACACCGGGGAGCTGTTTTTT. Its translation: CASSQDDGAGVNTGELFF.

V is TRBV11-2 and J is TRBJ2-1; D might be TRBD2 (6 bases). Trimming left V 6 bases short and J 9 bases short, with 12 bases between. Germline CDR1 is SGHAT and CDR2 is FQNNGV. CDR3 length: 12 amino acids. The CDR3 nucleotides read TGTGCCAGCAGGAGCGTAGCGGTTGAGCAGTTCTTC. It encodes CASRSVAVEQFF.

The chain carries TRBV15 and TRBJ1-1, with a weak D call TRBD1 (5 bases). Deletions cut 1 base from V and 6 bases from J, with 12 bases between. The CDR3 runs to 14 residues. Germline CDR1 and CDR2: LNHNV and YYDKDF (reference sequence). The CDR3 DNA sequence: TGTGCCACCAGCAGAGCTGAATGGGGCCCTGAAGCTTTCTTT. Its protein product is CATSRAEWGPEAFF. The complete variable domain, with remaining parts taken from reference TRBV15 and TRBJ1-1, reads DAMVIQNPRYQVTQFGKPVTLSCSQTLNHNVMYWYQQKSSQAPKLLFHYYDKDFNNEADTPDNFQSRRPNTSFCFLDIRSPGLGDTAMYLCATSRAEWGPEAFFGQGTRLTVV.